Presented here are 24 T cell receptor beta chains from one specimen sequenced in a study of shared T cell receptors in the human thymus. The assay was immunoSEQ multiplex PCR, and TCRdb's table has in-frame clones only and misses some. Here the sample spans about 710,000 clones, about 87% being singletons. The data were also submitted as part of a second study, on human thymus T cells.

The sequenced material came from thymocytes. These receptors were taken from a boy under three years old with a congenital heart defect.

The gene calls are TRBV5-4 and TRBJ2-4, with a possible D match to TRBD2 (7 bases). The V end lost 3 bases, the J end lost 1 base, and 14 bases lay between the germline ends. This CDR3 region has 16 residues. CDR1 is SGHNT and CDR2 is YYREEE in the germline V gene (reference sequence). The CDR3 reads CASSSGGGAAKNIQYF. The CDR3, as DNA: TGTGCCAGCAGCTCAGGTGGGGGGGCGGCCAAAAACATTCAGTACTTC.

This chain connects TRBV27 to TRBJ2-2; D remains ambiguous. Germline assignment: CDR1 MNHEY and CDR2 SMNVEV (reference sequence). The CDR3 consists of 16 residues. Deletions cut 4 bases from V and 3 bases from J, with 15 bases between. CDR3 residues: CASSSPPMNYTGELFF. In DNA form, the CDR3 reads TGTGCCAGCAGTTCTCCACCGATGAACTACACCGGGGAGCTGTTTTTT.

V gene TRBV28 combines with J gene TRBJ2-3, with 8 nucleotides matching TRBD2. Germline lookup yields CDR1 MDHEN and CDR2 SYDVKM. V lost 3 bases and J lost 4; bases outside the gene matches: 9. This CDR3 spans 16 amino acids. CDR3 DNA: TGTGCCAGCAGTTTGGGGGTTACTAGCGGTGCAGATACGCAGTATTTT. Translation: CASSLGVTSGADTQYF.

The rearrangement links TRBV6-5 to TRBJ1-6; D is perhaps TRBD1 (6 bases). The CDR3 is 15 amino acids. Trimming removed 4 bases at V and 7 bases at J, with 14 bases between. The germline gives CDR1 MNHEY, CDR2 SVGAGI. CDR3 DNA sequence: TGTGCCAGCAGTTCCCTACAGGGAAACAATTCACCCCTCCACTTT. Its translation: CASSSLQGNNSPLHF.

The chain combines TRBV14 with TRBJ2-7, with 9 nucleotides matching TRBD2. CDR3 size: 16 residues. The junction had 8 bases not matched to a gene; V was cut back by 3 bases and J by 2 bases. The germline V gene encodes CDR1 SGHDN and CDR2 FVKESK. CDR3 amino acids: CASSQRRTSATYEQYF. CDR3 DNA sequence: TGTGCCAGCAGCCAGAGACGGACTAGCGCTACCTACGAGCAGTACTTC. The whole variable domain, remainder taken from reference TRBV14 and TRBJ2-7, is EAGVTQFPSHSVIEKGQTVTLRCDPISGHDNLYWYRRVMGKEIKFLLHFVKESKQDESGMPNNRFLAERTGGTYSTLKVQPAELEDSGVYFCASSQRRTSATYEQYFGPGTRLTVT.

The V gene is TRBV14, the J gene TRBJ2-7; a weak D match, TRBD2 (7 bases). The CDR3 runs to 16 residues. Deletions cut 0 bases from V and 1 base from J, with 13 bases between. The germline CDR1 and CDR2 sequences are SGHDN and FVKESK. The CDR3 DNA is TGTGCCAGCAGCCAAGAGGGGCGGGGGCCTTCCTACGAGCAGTACTTC. The encoded protein is CASSQEGRGPSYEQYF.

The chain carries TRBV9 and TRBJ1-2; 10 nucleotides align to TRBD1. Losses at the gene ends were 4 bases for V and 4 bases for J; bases not matched to a gene: 13. This CDR3 is built from 17 residues. Germline CDR1 and CDR2: SGDLS and YYNGEE. The CDR3, as DNA: TGTGCCAGCAGCTTCAGCCGGGACAGGGGTATGGGCTATGGCTACACCTTC. Its translation: CASSFSRDRGMGYGYTF.

The table lists this clone with a count of one. The V call is TRBV2, the J call TRBJ1-5; D is unresolved. The germline gives CDR1 SNHLY, CDR2 FYNNEI. V was shortened by 3 bases and J by 0 bases, with 6 bases between the two germline ends. The CDR3 is 14 amino acids. CDR3 sequence: CASSDGDSNQPQHF. The CDR3 nucleotides are TGTGCCAGCAGTGACGGGGATAGCAATCAGCCCCAGCATTTT.

This chain links TRBV30 with TRBJ2-5; 10 bases fit TRBD2. Germline V gene data show CDR1 as GTSNPN and CDR2 as SVGIG (reference sequence). The ends lost 8 bases at V and 3 bases at J; junction bases unmatched: 12. The CDR3 length is 15 residues. CDR3 sequence (DNA): TGTGCCCGACGCTCTAGCGGGAGAGGTAAAGAGACCCAGTACTTC. Protein: CARRSSGRGKETQYF.

The chain's CDR3 is CASSFSGMHNEKLFF. The CDR3 bases are TGTGCCAGCAGCTTCTCAGGGATGCACAATGAAAAACTGTTTTTT. This chain uses TRBV7-9 with TRBJ1-4, with D possibly TRBD1 on 5 matching bases. V was pared by 3 bases and J by 5 bases, with 13 bases between. This CDR3 region has 15 residues. CDR1 SEHNR and CDR2 FQNEAQ come from the germline V gene (reference sequence). The full variable domain, with the rest looked up from reference TRBV7-9 and TRBJ1-4, is DTGVSQNPRHKITKRGQNVTFRCDPISEHNRLYWYRQTLGQGPEFLTYFQNEAQLEKSRLLSDRFSAERPKGSFSTLEIQRTEQGDSAMYLCASSFSGMHNEKLFFGSGTQLSVL.

The genes are TRBV19 and TRBJ1-1; weak D call: TRBD1 (6 bases). Trimming took 6 bases from V and 11 from J, leaving 16 bases between them. The germline CDR1 and CDR2 sequences are LNHDA and SQIVND (reference sequence). There are 12 residues in the CDR3. The CDR3 coding sequence is TGTGCCAGTAGCTTGGACAGAGTGAGGGCTTTCTTT. Translated, it gives CASSLDRVRAFF.

This chain links TRBV15 with TRBJ1-1; D uncertain. The germline V and J ends were trimmed by 1 base and 6 bases, with 9 bases remaining between them. This CDR3 comprises 13 residues. Germline V lookup: CDR1 LNHNV, CDR2 YYDKDF (reference sequence). This CDR3 reads CATSRVSSAEAFF. The CDR3 DNA is TGTGCCACCAGCAGAGTAAGCTCTGCTGAAGCTTTCTTT. Filled out from reference TRBV15 and TRBJ1-1, the complete variable domain reads DAMVIQNPRYQVTQFGKPVTLSCSQTLNHNVMYWYQQKSSQAPKLLFHYYDKDFNNEADTPDNFQSRRPNTSFCFLDIRSPGLGDTAMYLCATSRVSSAEAFFGQGTRLTVV.

The chain's CDR3 is CASSQSQRQISNQPQHF. DNA for the CDR3: TGCGCCAGCAGTCAATCTCAAAGACAGATTAGCAATCAGCCCCAGCATTTT. The chain is built from TRBV23-1 and TRBJ1-5; maybe TRBD1 (5 bases). TRBV23-1 is an open reading frame, and its role is uncertain. The length of the CDR3 is 17 residues. V shed 0 bases and J shed 0 bases, with 12 bases lying between them.

V gene TRBV27 combines with J gene TRBJ1-4; 9 bases agree with TRBD1. V shed 6 bases, J shed 5 bases, and the junction held 7 bases outside the gene matches. Germline values: CDR1 MNHEY, CDR2 SMNVEV (reference sequence). This CDR3 contains 15 residues. CDR3 sequence (DNA): TGTGCCAGCAGCCCCCGACAGGGGGTGAATGAAAAACTGTTTTTT. Residues: CASSPRQGVNEKLFF.

The rearrangement joins TRBV28 to TRBJ2-3; 13 bases align to TRBD2. The junction had 8 bases not matched to a gene; V was cut back by 7 bases and J by 4 bases. This CDR3 is 16 amino acids long. Germline assignment: CDR1 MDHEN and CDR2 SYDVKM. Here the CDR3 DNA reads TGTGCCAGCAAACCAGGACTAGCGGGGGCCCCAGATACGCAGTATTTT. Translated: CASKPGLAGAPDTQYF.

The chain couples TRBV6-1 to TRBJ2-7; 8 bases fit TRBD2. CDR3 length: 13 amino acids. The trim removed 6 bases at V and 0 bases at J, leaving 1 base unmatched. Germline V gives CDR1 MNHNS, CDR2 SASEGT. CDR3 amino acids: CASRLAASYEQYF. In nucleotides, the CDR3 is TGTGCCAGCAGACTAGCGGCCTCCTACGAGCAGTACTTC.

This chain joins TRBV28 and TRBJ2-7; 8 nucleotides line up with TRBD2. The CDR3 runs 15 residues. V gave up 5 bases and J gave up 3 bases; unmatched junction bases: 9. The germline CDR1 and CDR2 sequences are MDHEN and SYDVKM. The CDR3 DNA sequence: TGTGCCAGCAGTACCGGGACTAGGGCGGGCTACGAGCAGTACTTC. As protein: CASSTGTRAGYEQYF. Full variable domain (remainder filled in from reference TRBV28 and TRBJ2-7): DVKVTQSSRYLVKRTGEKVFLECVQDMDHENMFWYRQDPGLGLRLIYFSYDVKMKEKGDIPEGYSVSREKKERFSLILESASTNQTSMYLCASSTGTRAGYEQYFGPGTRLTVT.

The rearrangement links TRBV6-1 to TRBJ2-3; a weak D match, TRBD1 (5 bases). Germline V CDR1 and CDR2: MNHNS, SASEGT. The CDR3 loop spans 12 amino acids. V lost 6 bases and J 6 bases, leaving 10 bases between the germline ends. In nucleotides, the CDR3 is TGTGCCAGCAGCAGGGTGACGGATACGCAGTATTTT. Its protein is CASSRVTDTQYF.

The V and J genes are TRBV15 and TRBJ1-1; D not resolved. V was trimmed by 0 bases and J by 1 base, leaving 3 bases between them. This CDR3 region has 13 residues. Germline V gene lookup returns CDR1 LNHNV and CDR2 YYDKDF (reference sequence). DNA for the CDR3: TGTGCCACCAGCAGAGACTCGAACACTGAAGCTTTCTTT. Translated: CATSRDSNTEAFF.

As regards this clone: The junction and the germline gene differ at one end; a read error may be behind it. J is TRBJ2-3 and V is TRBV4-2; TRBD2 might be the D (6 bases). This CDR3 spans 12 amino acids. Germline loops: CDR1 LGHNA, CDR2 YNFKEQ. The CDR3 region is CVSSRGVDTQYF. The CDR3 bases are TGTGTCAGCAGCCGCGGGGTAGATACGCAGTATTTT.

The chain carries TRBV5-1 and TRBJ2-7; maybe TRBD2 (5 bases). CDR1 is SGHRS and CDR2 is YFSETQ in the germline V gene. Deletions cut 0 bases from V and 4 bases from J, with 14 bases between. The CDR3 contains 15 residues. CDR3 region: CASSLERGKGYEQYF. The DNA of the CDR3 is TGCGCCAGCAGCTTGGAACGGGGAAAGGGATACGAGCAGTACTTC.

This chain uses TRBV7-2 with TRBJ1-2; D is undetermined. The germline V gene encodes CDR1 SGHTA and CDR2 FQGNSA. The CDR3 is 15 residues long. V dropped 5 bases and J dropped 8 bases, with 21 bases sitting between them. The CDR3 loop reads CASSPGRPFGEGYTF. The CDR3 bases are TGTGCCAGCAGCCCAGGAAGGCCGTTCGGGGAGGGCTACACCTTC.

CDR3 loop: CASRGTVNTEAFF. Here the CDR3 DNA reads TGTGCCAGCAGGGGGACAGTGAACACTGAAGCTTTCTTT. The rearrangement links TRBV7-9 to TRBJ1-1, with 7 bases lining up with TRBD1. The CDR3 is made up of 13 amino acids. The junction had 1 base not matched to a gene; V was cut back by 6 bases and J by 0 bases. In germline, CDR1 is SEHNR, CDR2 FQNEAQ (reference sequence).

V is TRBV15 and J is TRBJ2-2, with 8 nucleotides matching TRBD2. Trimming removed 0 bases from V and 3 bases from J; junction bases left unmatched: 18. Per germline, CDR1 LNHNV and CDR2 YYDKDF (reference sequence). The CDR3 is 21 amino acids. CDR3 protein: CATSREGYRTREGEHTGELFF. The DNA of the CDR3 is TGTGCCACCAGCAGAGAAGGCTACAGGACTCGGGAGGGGGAGCACACCGGGGAGCTGTTTTTT.